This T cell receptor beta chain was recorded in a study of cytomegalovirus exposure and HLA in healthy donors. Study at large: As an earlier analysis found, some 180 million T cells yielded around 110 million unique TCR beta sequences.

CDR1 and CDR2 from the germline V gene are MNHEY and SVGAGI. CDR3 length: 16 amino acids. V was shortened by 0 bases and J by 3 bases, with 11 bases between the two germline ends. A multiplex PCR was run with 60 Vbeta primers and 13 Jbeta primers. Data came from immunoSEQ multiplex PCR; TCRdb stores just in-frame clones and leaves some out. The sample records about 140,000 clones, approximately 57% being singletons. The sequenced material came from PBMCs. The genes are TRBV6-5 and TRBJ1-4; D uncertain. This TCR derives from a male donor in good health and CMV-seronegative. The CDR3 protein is CASSYSGVLANEKLFF. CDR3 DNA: TGTGCCAGCAGTTACTCCGGGGTTCTGGCTAATGAAAAACTGTTTTTT.